This T cell receptor (beta chain) was identified during a study of identifying expanded T cells in peripheral blood. Whole-study findings and limits: Roughly two-week clone count variance significantly increased as total template count grew.

Data came from immunoSEQ multiplex PCR; TCRdb stores just in-frame clones and leaves some out. The sample lists under 90,000 clones; around 91% were seen once. The CDR3 extends over 12 amino acids. The V and J ends lost 3 bases and 2 bases respectively, with 2 bases between them. Germline values: CDR1 MDHEN, CDR2 SYDVKM. To note about this clone: Its target is unknown.

This rearrangement joins TRBV28 to TRBJ1-5; no clear D. The sample comprised blood. The receptor comes from a person between 18 and 75 years old in good health. CDR3 in DNA: TGTGCCAGCAGTTTCGGCAATCAGCCCCAGCATTTT. Translated: CASSFGNQPQHF.